A single sample is the source of the 13 T cell receptor beta chains below, sequenced in a study of T cells in Graves' hyperthyroidism and ophthalmopathy (dated by TCRdb to the late 2010s). The library was generated by multiplex PCR. TCRdb records Illumina HiSeq 2000 as the sequencer. The TCR beta CDR3 regions were amplified from the RNA transcripts. A first-round RT-PCR of the TCR CDR3 used the HTBI primer set with the Qiagen OneStep RT-PCR kit. In-frame beta chains were kept once TCRdb had trimmed the public reads at Q25 with fastp and called clones with MiXCR. Each CDR3 protein appears once, grouped with its most common genes and DNA. In all, the sample holds about 200,000 distinct CDR3 sequences, and around 16% of those were seen once. Of the sample, over 45% is held by the ten largest clones. Sequencing used blood. The origin of the receptors is a woman between 50 and 59 years old with Graves' hyperthyroidism.

In this sample, this clonotype turned up many times. V usage is TRBV27 and J usage is TRBJ1-5; 8 bases are shared with TRBD1. The V segment lost 1 base and the J segment 1 base; nucleotides outside the gene matches: 6. The CDR3 loop spans 17 amino acids. Germline lookup yields CDR1 MNHEY and CDR2 SMNVEV (reference sequence). The CDR3 here is CASSLFSGQASNQPQHF. The CDR3 region has the DNA TGTGCCAGCAGTTTATTCTCGGGACAGGCGAGCAATCAGCCCCAGCATTTT.

There are many counts of this clonotype. The rearrangement links TRBV7-3 to TRBJ2-1, with 11 positions matching TRBD2. Germline V lookup: CDR1 SGHTA, CDR2 FQGTGA. The V and J ends lost 4 bases and 9 bases, in that order; junction bases with no gene match: 14. This CDR3 contains 17 residues. CDR3 amino acids: CASSSAGVAGGHGEQFF. The DNA for the CDR3 is TGTGCCAGCAGCTCCGCCGGGGTAGCGGGAGGGCATGGTGAGCAGTTCTTC. The whole variable domain, filled in from reference TRBV7-3 and TRBJ2-1, reads GAGVSQTPSNKVTEKGKYVELRCDPISGHTALYWYRQSLGQGPEFLIYFQGTGAADDSGLPNDRFFAVRPEGSVSTLKIQRTERGDSAVYLCASSSAGVAGGHGEQFFGPGTRLTVL.

In regard to this clonotype: A junction boundary mismatches the germline segment, possibly from a read error. The chain has TRBV6-1 and TRBJ2-5; D may correspond to TRBD1 or TRBD2 (5 bases each). Germline V CDR1 and CDR2: MNHNS, SASEGT. This CDR3 is built from 12 residues. In DNA, the CDR3 is TGTGCCAGCAGCTTCGAGGGGACCCCGGCCGACTTC. Translated: CASSFEGTPADF.

Many counts were recorded for this clonotype. V usage is TRBV27 and J usage is TRBJ2-1; TRBD1 aligns across 7 bases. Per the germline V gene, CDR1 is MNHEY and CDR2 is SMNVEV (reference sequence). This CDR3 has 15 amino acids. V lost 1 base to trimming and J lost 5 bases; unmatched junction nucleotides: 5. CDR3 in amino acids: CASSLLGDSHNEQFF. CDR3 DNA: TGTGCCAGCAGTTTATTGGGGGACAGCCACAATGAGCAGTTCTTC.

The chain links TRBV19 to TRBJ1-4; D remains ambiguous. The CDR3 covers 16 residues. V was trimmed by 6 bases and J by 3 bases, leaving 17 bases between them. The germline CDR1 and CDR2 sequences are LNHDA and SQIVND (reference sequence). CDR3 DNA sequence: TGTGCCAGTAGATTCGGGGAAGGACGGCCTAATGAAAAACTGTTTTTT. It translates to CASRFGEGRPNEKLFF.

This clonotype was seen at least ten times. The chain links TRBV20-1 to TRBJ2-1; a weak D match, TRBD2 (6 bases). Trimming left V 3 bases short and J 5 bases short, with 8 bases between. Germline loops: CDR1 DFQATT, CDR2 SNEGSKA (reference sequence). The length of the CDR3 is 12 residues. The CDR3 DNA sequence: TGCAGTGCTAGTCGACTAGACAATGAGCAGTTCTTC. Protein sequence: CSASRLDNEQFF.

This clonotype came up many times. The chain links TRBV12-3 or TRBV12-4 to TRBJ1-4, with 9 bases lining up with TRBD1. Trimming cost V 6 bases and J 7 bases; bases outside gene matches: 6. CDR3 length: 14 residues. This chain's CDR3 is CASRPTGGGEKLFF. CDR3 DNA: TGTGCCAGCAGACCGACAGGGGGAGGTGAAAAACTGTTTTTT.

The J gene is TRBJ2-3, the V gene TRBV5-4, with unresolved D. The V end was cut by 2 bases, the J end by 0 bases, with 10 bases between. Germline CDR1 is SGHNT and CDR2 is YYREEE (reference sequence). This CDR3 region has 15 residues. In DNA, the CDR3 is TGTGCCAGCAGCTTAAAAGCGTCAAGCACAGATACGCAGTATTTT. Its translation: CASSLKASSTDTQYF.

This clonotype was counted at least ten times. The chain uses TRBV10-1 and TRBJ1-5, with D unresolved. Per germline, CDR1 WNHNN and CDR2 SYGVQD (reference sequence). The CDR3 is 14 amino acids. Deletions cut 2 bases from V and 0 bases from J, with 5 bases between. In DNA, the CDR3 is TGCGCCAGCAGTGAGAGTGGTAGCAATCAGCCCCAGCATTTT. Amino acids: CASSESGSNQPQHF.

This chain links TRBV20-1 with TRBJ2-2; 8 positions match TRBD2. Germline V lookup: CDR1 DFQATT, CDR2 SNEGSKA (reference sequence). The CDR3 runs 15 residues. V shed 5 bases and J 4 bases; nucleotides not matched to a gene: 9. The DNA of the CDR3 is TGCAGTGCTTGGAGCGGGGGCGCGAGCACCGGGGAGCTGTTTTTT. Protein sequence: CSAWSGGASTGELFF.

This clonotype was observed at least ten times. V gene TRBV3-1 combines with J gene TRBJ2-1; no firm D call. V lost 0 bases, J lost 3 bases, and 12 bases lay in between. The CDR3 has 16 amino acids. Germline loops: CDR1 LGHDT, CDR2 YNNKEL (reference sequence). CDR3 in amino acids: CASSQDPQIGYNEQFF. CDR3 in DNA: TGTGCCAGCAGCCAAGATCCACAAATCGGCTACAATGAGCAGTTCTTC.

This clonotype came up many times. V gene TRBV5-4 combines with J gene TRBJ2-1, with a possible D match to TRBD2 (6 bases). With 1 base removed from V and 3 bases from J, the gap between germline ends came to 14 bases. CDR3 length equals 16 residues. Germline V gene lookup returns CDR1 SGHNT and CDR2 YYREEE (reference sequence). CDR3 bases: TGTGCCAGCAGCTTGTTCCGGGACTTTAACTACAATGAGCAGTTCTTC. It is translated as CASSLFRDFNYNEQFF.

Only one count was recorded for this clonotype. Since a much larger clone is just one base distant, this may be a read error. The final CDR3 position lacks the conserved phenylalanine or tryptophan, pointing to a likely read error. CDR3 nucleotide sequence: TGCAGTGCTAGGAGGGGTCAGGGTCGAGGACGCACTGAAGCTTTCTCT. Protein product: CSARRGQGRGRTEAFS. The chain uses TRBV20-1 and TRBJ1-1; D possibly corresponds to TRBD1 (5 bases). The germline V gene encodes CDR1 DFQATT and CDR2 SNEGSKA (reference sequence). The CDR3 has 16 amino acids. The V end lost 3 bases, the J end lost 4 bases, and 21 bases lay between the germline ends.